A single sample gave rise to the 4 T cell receptor beta chains below, sequenced in a study of blood T cell repertoires in COVID-19. Method: immunoSEQ multiplex PCR; TCRdb's copy keeps in-frame clones and lacks some. In the table there are a few hundred thousand clones, about four fifths of which are singletons. Specimen: PBMCs or T cells enriched from blood (not recorded which). The origin of the receptors is a man in his forties or fifties who had been exposed to COVID-19.

The V and J genes are TRBV5-4 and TRBJ1-2; no firm D call. The CDR3 totals 12 residues. V was trimmed by 4 bases and J by 5 bases, leaving 9 bases between them. Germline lookup yields CDR1 SGHNT and CDR2 YYREEE (reference sequence). CDR3 sequence: CASSPGGYGYTF. For the CDR3, the DNA is TGTGCCAGCAGCCCTGGAGGGTATGGCTACACCTTC.

The gene calls are TRBV6-1 and TRBJ2-1; TRBD1 is a possible D gene (5 bases). Germline values: CDR1 MNHNS, CDR2 SASEGT. V was clipped by 1 base and J by 4 bases, with 14 bases between them. There are 16 residues in the CDR3. CDR3 in amino acids: CASSEVQGGVYNEQFF. The CDR3 coding sequence is TGTGCCAGCAGTGAAGTTCAGGGTGGAGTATACAATGAGCAGTTCTTC.

The table lists this clone with a count of one. The V and J genes are TRBV6-5 and TRBJ1-6, with D perhaps matching TRBD1 (6 bases). The CDR3 has 15 amino acids. V lost 5 bases and J lost 8, with 16 bases in between. The germline V gene encodes CDR1 MNHEY and CDR2 SVGAGI. The CDR3: CASSPADRQYSPLHF. CDR3 DNA: TGTGCCAGCAGTCCCGCCGACAGGCAGTATTCACCCCTCCACTTT.

CDR3 nucleotide sequence: TGTGCCAGCAGCTTGGCCGGGGGATTAGGGCAGTTCTTC. Translated: CASSLAGGLGQFF. The chain links TRBV5-4 to TRBJ2-1, with D possibly matching TRBD2 (6 bases). The CDR3 sequence is 13 residues long. Germline V gives CDR1 SGHNT, CDR2 YYREEE (reference sequence). V shed 0 bases and J shed 12 bases, with 13 bases lying between them. The full variable domain, completed using reference TRBV5-4 and TRBJ2-1, is ETGVTQSPTHLIKTRGQQVTLRCSSQSGHNTVSWYQQALGQGPQFIFQYYREEENGRGNFPPRFSGLQFPNYSSELNVNALELDDSALYLCASSLAGGLGQFFGPGTRLTVL.